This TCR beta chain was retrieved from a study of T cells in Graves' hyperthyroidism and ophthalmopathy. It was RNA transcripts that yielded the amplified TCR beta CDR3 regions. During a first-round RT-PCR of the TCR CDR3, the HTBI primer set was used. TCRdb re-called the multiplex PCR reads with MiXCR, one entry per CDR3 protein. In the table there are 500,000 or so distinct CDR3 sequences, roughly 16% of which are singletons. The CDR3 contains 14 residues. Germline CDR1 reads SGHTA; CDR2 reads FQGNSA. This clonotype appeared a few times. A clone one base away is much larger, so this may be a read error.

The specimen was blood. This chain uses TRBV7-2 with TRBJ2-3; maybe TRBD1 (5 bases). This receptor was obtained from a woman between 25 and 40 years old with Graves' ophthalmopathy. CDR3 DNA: TGTGCCGGCAGCTTAGTGAAAGGGGCCGATACGCAGTATTTT. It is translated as CAGSLVKGADTQYF. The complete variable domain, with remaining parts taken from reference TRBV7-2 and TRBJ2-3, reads GAGVSQSPSNKVTEKGKDVELRCDPISGHTALYWYRQSLGQGLEFLIYFQGNSAPDKSGLPSDRFSAERTGGSVSTLTIQRTQQEDSAVYLCAGSLVKGADTQYFGPGTRLTVL.